This T cell receptor beta chain was sequenced for a study of human CD8 memory T cell subsets. For every subset, the RNA was derived from duplicate vials of about 150,000 sorted CD8+ T cells. Making the TCR beta libraries relied on UMI-labeled 5' RACE. No DNA is given; TCRdb re-called the 5' RACE reads and lists each CDR3 protein once. This table lists 4,500 to 6,000 distinct CDR3 sequences. Germline CDR1 SGHRS, CDR2 YFSETQ. CDR3 size: 13 residues. Notes on the study in general: While effector memory cells differed, stem-like memory and precursor exhausted T cells had similarly high diversity.

In terms of frequency, this clonotype is medium-sized (0.01 to 0.1%). Its antigen is unidentified. This TCR was recovered from a human donor in good health. The sample was CD8+ T cells from PBMCs. The V and J genes are TRBV5-1 and TRBJ2-1; no DNA is available, so the TRBD1 call from TCRdb remains unchecked. The CDR3 here is CASSFEQGNEQFF.